The TCR beta chain described here comes from a study of shared clonotypes between healthy human individuals. As defined, naive CD8 cells were CD45RO-negative and positively selected for CCR7, with terminally differentiated effector memory CD45RA+ cells excluded. Clones were sequenced by immunoSEQ multiplex PCR, and TCRdb holds only the in-frame ones, with some missing. This table holds around 1.9 million clones, roughly 95% found once. This CDR3 region has 13 residues. In germline, CDR1 is GTSNPN, CDR2 SVGIG (reference sequence). V shed 1 base and J shed 1 base, with 7 bases lying between them. This clonotype originated in a young man in good health. Some clones in this sample may be carry-over from other donors' samples. The V gene is TRBV30, the J gene TRBJ1-1; D is unclear. Sequencing input: naive CD8+ T cells from PBMCs. CDR3 in amino acids: CAWSGRANTEAFF. DNA of the CDR3: TGTGCCTGGAGTGGGCGCGCGAACACTGAAGCTTTCTTT.